This TCR beta chain was sequenced in a study of Ad26.COV2.S vaccination and SARS-CoV-2 variants (dated by TCRdb to about 2021). About the full investigation: Vaccine-arm donors came from COV1001, a multicentre, randomized, double-blind, placebo-controlled phase I-IIa trial of Ad26.COV2.S in healthy adults. Ad26.COV2.S was administered intramuscularly at a dose of 5x10^10 or 1x10^11 viral particles, either as one shot or as two shots given 56 days apart. Sequencing of the TCRbeta repertoire served to evaluate the specificity and breadth of SARS-CoV-2-reactive T cell receptors following Ad26.COV2.S vaccination. The TCR-sequenced set comprised about 32 samples: about 19 Ad26.COV2.S vaccine recipients, 5 placebo recipients and 8 SARS-CoV-2 convalescent individuals. Trial participants were randomized into five groups of five, in which low-dose or high-dose Ad26.COV2.S was given once or twice, or placebo was given on both occasions. Investigators remained blinded to trial group allocation during experiments and outcome assessment.

As concerns this clone: There is no known antigen for this receptor. Base qualities are not recorded, but no much larger clone differs from it by a single base.

Sample treatment or condition, as interpreted from the label and publication: some 19 received Ad26.COV2.S at low or high dose, single or two shots; roughly five received placebo; per-sample allocation not given. Repertoires of vaccine and placebo recipients were sequenced from samples collected on day 63 after the first injection. Between 29 July and 7 August 2020, Cohort 1b enrolled fewer than 30 adults aged 18-55 years at one site in Boston, USA. Ad26.COV2.S was a replication-incompetent adenovirus type 26 vector that expressed a prefusion-stabilized SARS-CoV-2 spike protein derived from the original Wuhan strain. Summary of the overall study and its limitations: The study was not powered for comparison of responses between vaccine doses or regimens. According to the authors, total T cell responses may have been underestimated by the TCR breadth and depth analyses. Comparable non-spike TCR breadth was observed between vaccine and placebo recipients, consistent with only spike being contained in the vaccine. Spike-specific TCR breadth was higher in Ad26.COV2.S recipients than in placebo recipients (P = 0.0014). Substantial breadth of spike-specific CD8+ and CD4+ T cell responses was reported after vaccination.

The immunoSEQ Assay was used to sequence TCRbeta CDR3 regions. After extraction, genomic DNA underwent amplification by bias-controlled multiplex PCR, followed by high-throughput sequencing. In the authors' own workflow: To quantify the absolute abundance of every unique TCRbeta CDR3 region, sequences were collapsed and filtered. T cell fraction was estimated by normalization of TCRbeta template counts to usable DNA, with usable DNA being measured through amplification of reference genes present in all nucleated cells. Repertoire TCRs were annotated as SARS-CoV-2-specific when V gene, CDR3 amino acid sequence and J gene were exactly matched to a known reactive TCR set. MIRA supplied the reference SARS-CoV-2 TCR set, which was filtered for enrichment in COVID-19-positive ImmuneCODE repertoires so that public or cross-reactive TCRs were removed. Drawing on the MIRA antigens, annotated TCRs were analysed further at the level of specific ORF or position within ORF. Breadth was defined as annotated unique rearrangements over total unique productive rearrangements; depth was the summed frequency of those rearrangements. Two-sided Wilcoxon rank-sum tests were used to compare TCR breadth between groups. TCRdb retrieved this table from immuneACCESS and kept in-frame rearrangements only. Not all clones are present; in checked studies, unresolved V genes account for under half, and no reason is known for the remainder. The V and J calls and clone size were taken over from that table, and D and trimming were inferred from the DNA. The sample includes roughly 390,000 clones, with roughly nine tenths observed a single time. 3.5% of the sample belongs to the ten largest clones.

This TCR derives from a person between 18 and 60 years old who received the Ad26.COV2.S COVID-19 vaccine or a placebo. This specimen consisted of peripheral blood, obtained in a trial of Ad26.COV2.S vaccine versus placebo.

The CDR3 protein sequence reads: CASSLDGTNYGYTF. The bases are TGTGCCAGCAGCTTAGACGGGACTAACTATGGCTACACCTTC. Recombination linked TRBV7-2 to TRBJ1-2; the D gene is unclear. V is cut by 1 base and J by 0 bases, and the space between the germline ends is 6 bases. From cysteine to phenylalanine, the CDR3 is 14 amino acids long. Left in the record is the CDR3 DNA by itself, 42 bases read in frame from the first base. CDR1 and CDR2, per the germline V gene, are SGHTA and FQGNSA. The CDR3, completed at both ends by the reference TRBV7-2 and TRBJ1-2 genes, gives the full variable domain GAGVSQSPSNKVTEKGKDVELRCDPISGHTALYWYRQSLGQGLEFLIYFQGNSAPDKSGLPSDRFSAERTGGSVSTLTIQRTQQEDSAVYLCASSLDGTNYGYTFGSGTRLTVV.